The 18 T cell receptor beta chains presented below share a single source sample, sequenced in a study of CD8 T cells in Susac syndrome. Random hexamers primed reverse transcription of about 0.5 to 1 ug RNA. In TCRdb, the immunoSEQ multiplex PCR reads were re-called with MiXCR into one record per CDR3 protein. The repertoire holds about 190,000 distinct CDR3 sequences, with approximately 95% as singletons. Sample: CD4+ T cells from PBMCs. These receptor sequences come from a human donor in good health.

In DNA form, the CDR3 reads TGCAGTGCCAGGGGTCATTTGTACACCTTC. Its translation: CSARGHLYTF. J is TRBJ1-2 and V is TRBV20-1, with TRBD1 as a possible D gene (6 bases). The CDR3 is 10 amino acids. Trimming stripped 6 bases from V and 11 bases from J, with 13 bases between. In germline, CDR1 is DFQATT, CDR2 SNEGSKA (reference sequence).

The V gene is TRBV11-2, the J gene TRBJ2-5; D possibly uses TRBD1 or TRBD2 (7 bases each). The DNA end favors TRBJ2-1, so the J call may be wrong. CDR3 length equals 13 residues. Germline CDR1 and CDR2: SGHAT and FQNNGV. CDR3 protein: CASSKHDREGQFF. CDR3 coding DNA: TGTGCCAGCAGCAAACATGACAGGGAGGGCCAGTTCTTC.

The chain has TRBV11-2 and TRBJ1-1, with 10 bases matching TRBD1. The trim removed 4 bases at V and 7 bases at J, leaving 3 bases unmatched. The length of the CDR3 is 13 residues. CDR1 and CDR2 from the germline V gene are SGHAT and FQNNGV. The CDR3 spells CASSSDRGLEAFF. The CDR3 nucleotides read TGTGCCAGCAGCTCTGACAGGGGGCTTGAAGCTTTCTTT.

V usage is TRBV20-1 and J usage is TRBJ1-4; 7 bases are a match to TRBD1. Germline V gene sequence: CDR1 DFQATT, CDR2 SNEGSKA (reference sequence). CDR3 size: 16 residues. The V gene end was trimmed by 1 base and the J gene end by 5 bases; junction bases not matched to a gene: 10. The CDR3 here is CSARGKTGQPNEKLFF. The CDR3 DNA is TGCAGTGCTAGAGGAAAGACGGGACAGCCGAATGAAAAACTGTTTTTT.

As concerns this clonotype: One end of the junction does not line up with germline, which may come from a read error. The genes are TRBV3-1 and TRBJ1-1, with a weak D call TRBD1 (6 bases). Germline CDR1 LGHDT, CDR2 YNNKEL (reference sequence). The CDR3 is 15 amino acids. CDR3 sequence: CASSLTTGGDTEAFF. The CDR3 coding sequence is TGTGCCAGCAGCCTCACAACTGGAGGGGACACCGAAGCTTTCTTT. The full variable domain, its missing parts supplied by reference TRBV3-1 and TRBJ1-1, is DTAVSQTPKYLVTQMGNDKSIKCEQNLGHDTMYWYKQDSKKFLKIMFSYNNKELIINETVPNRFSPKSPDKAHLNLHINSLELGDSAVYFCASSLTTGGDTEAFFGQGTRLTVV.

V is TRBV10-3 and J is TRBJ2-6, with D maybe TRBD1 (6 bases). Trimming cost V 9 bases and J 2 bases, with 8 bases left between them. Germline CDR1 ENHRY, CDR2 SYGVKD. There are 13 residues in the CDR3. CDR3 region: CAMAGAGANVLTF. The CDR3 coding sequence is TGTGCCATGGCAGGGGCTGGGGCCAACGTCCTGACTTTC.

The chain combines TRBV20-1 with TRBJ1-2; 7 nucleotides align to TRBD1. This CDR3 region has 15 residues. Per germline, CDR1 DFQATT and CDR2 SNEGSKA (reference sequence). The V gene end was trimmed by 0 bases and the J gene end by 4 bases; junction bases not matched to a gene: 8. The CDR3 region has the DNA TGCAGTGCTAGAGATCTACGACAGGGTCCCTATGGCTACACCTTC. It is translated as CSARDLRQGPYGYTF.

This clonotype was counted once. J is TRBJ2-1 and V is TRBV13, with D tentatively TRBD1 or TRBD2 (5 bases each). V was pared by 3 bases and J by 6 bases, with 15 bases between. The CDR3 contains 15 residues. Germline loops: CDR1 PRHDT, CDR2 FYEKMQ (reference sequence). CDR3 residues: CASSFAGRVSNEQFF. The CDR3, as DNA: TGTGCCAGCAGCTTTGCAGGGCGGGTAAGCAATGAGCAGTTCTTC.

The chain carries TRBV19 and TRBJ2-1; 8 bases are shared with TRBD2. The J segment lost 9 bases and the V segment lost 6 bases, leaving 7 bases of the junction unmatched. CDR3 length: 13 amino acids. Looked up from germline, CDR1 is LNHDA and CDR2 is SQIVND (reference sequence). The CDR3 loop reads CASSQTSELEQFF. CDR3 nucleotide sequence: TGTGCCAGTAGCCAGACTAGCGAACTTGAGCAGTTCTTC.

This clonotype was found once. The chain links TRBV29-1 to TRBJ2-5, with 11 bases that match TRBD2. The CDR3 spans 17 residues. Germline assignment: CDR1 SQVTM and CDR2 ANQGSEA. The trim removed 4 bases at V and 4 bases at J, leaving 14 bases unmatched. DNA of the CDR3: TGCAGCGTTGGGGTGGTAGCGGGGGGGCCCTCCGGAGAGACCCAGTACTTC. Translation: CSVGVVAGGPSGETQYF.

CDR3 protein: CASSPGQGIGQPQHF. CDR3 nucleotide sequence: TGTGCCAGCAGTCCGGGACAGGGGATTGGTCAGCCCCAGCATTTT. The chain links TRBV27 to TRBJ1-5, with 10 bases matching TRBD1. Looked up from germline, CDR1 is MNHEY and CDR2 is SMNVEV (reference sequence). The CDR3 has 15 residues. V trimming: 5 bases; J trimming: 6 bases; junction bases outside the gene matches: 7.

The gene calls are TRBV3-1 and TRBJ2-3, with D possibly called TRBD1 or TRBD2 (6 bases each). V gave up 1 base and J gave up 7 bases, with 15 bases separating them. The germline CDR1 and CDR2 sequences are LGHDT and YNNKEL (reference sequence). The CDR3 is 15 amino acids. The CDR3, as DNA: TGTGCCAGCAGCCAAGGGCCCGGGGGCGCAAATACGCAGTATTTT. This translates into CASSQGPGGANTQYF.

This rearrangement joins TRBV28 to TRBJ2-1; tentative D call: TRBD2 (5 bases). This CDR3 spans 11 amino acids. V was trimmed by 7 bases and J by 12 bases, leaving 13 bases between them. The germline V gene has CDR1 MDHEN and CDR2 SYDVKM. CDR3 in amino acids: CASNVSGRQFF. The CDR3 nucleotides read TGTGCCAGCAACGTTAGTGGGAGGCAGTTCTTC. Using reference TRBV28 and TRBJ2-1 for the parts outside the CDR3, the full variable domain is DVKVTQSSRYLVKRTGEKVFLECVQDMDHENMFWYRQDPGLGLRLIYFSYDVKMKEKGDIPEGYSVSREKKERFSLILESASTNQTSMYLCASNVSGRQFFGPGTRLTVL.

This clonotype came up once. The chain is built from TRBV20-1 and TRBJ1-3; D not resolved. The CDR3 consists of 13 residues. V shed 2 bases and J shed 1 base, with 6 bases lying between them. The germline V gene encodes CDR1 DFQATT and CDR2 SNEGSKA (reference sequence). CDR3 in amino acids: CSARSRSGNTIYF. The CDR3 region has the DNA TGCAGTGCTAGAAGTCGATCTGGAAACACCATATATTTT.

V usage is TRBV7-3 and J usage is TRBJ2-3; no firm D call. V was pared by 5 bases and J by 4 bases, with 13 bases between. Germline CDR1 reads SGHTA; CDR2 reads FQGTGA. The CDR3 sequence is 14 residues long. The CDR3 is CASSRGPNADTQYF. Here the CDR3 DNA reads TGTGCCAGCAGCCGAGGACCGAACGCAGATACGCAGTATTTT.

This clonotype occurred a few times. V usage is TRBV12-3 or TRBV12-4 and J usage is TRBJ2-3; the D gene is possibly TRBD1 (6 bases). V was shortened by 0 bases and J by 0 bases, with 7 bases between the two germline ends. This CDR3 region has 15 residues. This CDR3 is CASSLAGASTDTQYF. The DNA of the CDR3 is TGTGCCAGCAGTTTAGCGGGGGCTAGCACAGATACGCAGTATTTT.

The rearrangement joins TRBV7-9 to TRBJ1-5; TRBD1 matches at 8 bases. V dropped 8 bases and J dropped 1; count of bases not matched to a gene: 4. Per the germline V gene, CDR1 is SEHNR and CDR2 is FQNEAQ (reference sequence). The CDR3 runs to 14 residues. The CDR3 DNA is TGTGCCAGCGGGGCAGGGGGCAGCAATCAGCCCCAGCATTTT. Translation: CASGAGGSNQPQHF.

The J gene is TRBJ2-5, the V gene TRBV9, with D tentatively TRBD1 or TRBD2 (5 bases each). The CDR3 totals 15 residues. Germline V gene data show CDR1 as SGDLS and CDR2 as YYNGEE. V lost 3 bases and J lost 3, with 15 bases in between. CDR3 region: CASSGGQGAEETQYF. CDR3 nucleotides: TGTGCCAGCAGCGGAGGGCAGGGTGCCGAAGAGACCCAGTACTTC.